The 11 T cell receptor beta chains given below trace back to one sample, sequenced in a study of vaccination and CD4 T cells after COVID-19. Specified treatment: approximately 11-day PBMC culture with coronavirus spike peptide pools or control peptides (ViraFEST assay). CD4+ T cells that had been cultured provided DNA sequenced with the Oncomine TCR Beta short-read assay. TCRdb re-called the PCR reads through MiXCR, storing one row per CDR3 protein. This table has about 13,000 distinct CDR3 sequences, approximately 79% appearing once. For these TCRs, the target antigens are not known. Sequencing input: CD4+ T cells from blood, cultured in vitro. The source is a human donor who had recovered from COVID-19.

CDR3 sequence reads: CASSFGDRGLEQFF. As DNA, the CDR3 is TGTGCCAGCAGTTTCGGGGACAGGGGGCTCGAGCAGTTCTTC. The chain couples TRBV28 to TRBJ2-1, with 12 bases lining up with TRBD1. The CDR3 is 14 amino acids. V was clipped by 3 bases and J by 10 bases; unmatched bases: 4. In germline, CDR1 is MDHEN, CDR2 SYDVKM.

This clonotype came up a few times. The V call is TRBV7-2, the J call TRBJ1-5; 7 bases are shared with TRBD1. The CDR3 runs 16 residues. Germline trimming cut 3 bases from V and 4 bases from J; bases unmatched to any gene: 9. Per germline, CDR1 SGHTA and CDR2 FQGNSA. The DNA of the CDR3 is TGTGCCAGCAGCTTCGGCAGGGGGAGGCAGAATCAGCCCCAGCATTTT. Translating gives CASSFGRGRQNQPQHF.

The chain employs TRBV6-2 or TRBV6-3 and TRBJ1-1; possibly TRBD1 for D (6 bases). CDR3 length: 16 amino acids. Germline values: CDR1 MNHEY, CDR2 SVGEGT. With 5 bases removed from V and 0 bases from J, the gap between germline ends came to 16 bases. CDR3 sequence (DNA): TGTGCCAGCAGTCATGTGGGGGGGCCGATGAACACTGAAGCTTTCTTT. This translates into CASSHVGGPMNTEAFF.

The genes are TRBV20-1 and TRBJ1-5; perhaps TRBD1 as D (6 bases). Between the trimmed V and J ends, which lost 6 bases and 0 bases, there was a span of 12 bases. CDR3 length: 14 amino acids. Germline CDR1 reads DFQATT; CDR2 reads SNEGSKA (reference sequence). CDR3 in DNA: TGCAGTGCGGACGGACAGCTTAGCAATCAGCCCCAGCATTTT. This sequence encodes CSADGQLSNQPQHF.

This clonotype has only a few counts. The chain combines TRBV6-1 with TRBJ1-1; tentative D call: TRBD1 (6 bases). The V gene's germline CDR1 is MNHNS and CDR2 SASEGT. Deletions cut 3 bases from V and 3 bases from J, with 14 bases between. The CDR3 is 15 residues long. CDR3 sequence: CASSDPQGWDTEAFF. CDR3 in DNA: TGTGCCAGCAGTGACCCCCAGGGGTGGGACACTGAAGCTTTCTTT.

This chain links TRBV27 with TRBJ2-1, with 7 bases identical to TRBD1. The V segment lost 5 bases and the J segment 3 bases; nucleotides outside the gene matches: 7. The CDR3 has 15 amino acids. The V gene's germline CDR1 is MNHEY and CDR2 SMNVEV (reference sequence). Here the CDR3 DNA reads TGTGCCAGCAGTCGAGAACCAGGGGGCTACAATGAGCAGTTCTTC. Residues: CASSREPGGYNEQFF.

The V and J genes are TRBV7-2 and TRBJ1-1, with 7 bases lining up with TRBD1. The ends lost 3 bases at V and 1 base at J; junction bases unmatched: 2. The CDR3 contains 14 residues. Germline V gives CDR1 SGHTA, CDR2 FQGNSA. The DNA of the CDR3 is TGTGCCAGCAGCTTGGGACAGTGGAACACTGAAGCTTTCTTT. It codes for CASSLGQWNTEAFF.

The CDR3 protein is CASSLGPGRNSPLHF. The CDR3 DNA is TGTGCCAGCAGCTTAGGCCCAGGCCGTAATTCACCCCTCCACTTT. The gene calls are TRBV7-8 and TRBJ1-6, with unresolved D. The CDR3 sequence is 15 residues long. Trimming took off 1 base at V and 6 bases at J, with 10 bases between the two ends. The germline gives CDR1 SGHVS, CDR2 FQNEAQ.

J is TRBJ1-1 and V is TRBV2; the match to TRBD1 covers 7 bases. CDR1 and CDR2 from the germline V gene are SNHLY and FYNNEI. With 8 bases clipped from V and 3 bases from J, the junction kept 6 bases outside the gene matches. This CDR3 contains 13 residues. The CDR3 DNA follows: TGTGCCAGCGAAGGCAGGGGGGACACTGAAGCTTTCTTT. Encoded protein: CASEGRGDTEAFF. The full variable domain, its missing parts supplied by reference TRBV2 and TRBJ1-1, is EPEVTQTPSHQVTQMGQEVILRCVPISNHLYFYWYRQILGQKVEFLVSFYNNEISEKSEIFDDQFSVERPDGSNFTLKIRSTKLEDSAMYFCASEGRGDTEAFFGQGTRLTVV.

The V gene is TRBV6-5, the J gene TRBJ2-4; TRBD2 aligns across 13 bases. Trimming at V came to 4 bases and at J to 3 bases, leaving 15 bases not matched to a gene. Germline assignment: CDR1 MNHEY and CDR2 SVGAGI. CDR3 length equals 20 residues. The CDR3 spells CASSSTRTSGSSAGKNIQYF. The CDR3 bases are TGTGCCAGCAGTTCAACGCGGACTAGCGGGAGCTCAGCGGGCAAAAACATTCAGTACTTC.

V usage is TRBV20-1 and J usage is TRBJ1-2, with D maybe TRBD1 (6 bases). From germline, CDR1 is DFQATT and CDR2 SNEGSKA (reference sequence). Trimming removed 6 bases from V and 3 bases from J, with 14 bases in between. This CDR3 spans 13 amino acids. Here the CDR3 reads CSATPGHDYGYTF. The CDR3 coding sequence is TGCAGTGCAACCCCGGGACATGACTATGGCTACACCTTC.